This T cell receptor (beta chain) was observed in a study of CXCR3-negative and CXCR3-positive naive CD8 T cells. Points on this clonotype: Antigen unknown.

Regarding the study as a whole: TRB CDR3s of CXCR3-positive naive cells were more hydrophobic than those of CXCR3-negative naive cells.

UMI-labeled TRB cDNA libraries were prepared by 5' RACE. Reprocessing the 5' RACE reads, TCRdb reports a single entry for every CDR3 protein and omits DNA. Recorded for this sample: about 60,000 distinct CDR3 sequences. This CDR3 has 12 residues. The germline V gene has CDR1 SQVTM and CDR2 ANQGSEA. This chain links TRBV29-1 with TRBJ1-1. The clonotype was recovered from a human donor in good health. Some clones in this sample may be carry-over from other donors' samples. What was sequenced was naive CXCR3+ CD8+ T cells from blood. Subset meaning: CD45RO-CCR7+CD27+CD95- naive CD8+ T cells expressing CXCR3 (TNR3+). The CDR3 protein is CSVDYLNTEAFF.